This TCR beta chain stems from a study of shared clonotypes between healthy human individuals. Study-level points and caveats: In general, naive subsets displayed greater estimated richness than memory subsets did.

Germline V gene lookup returns CDR1 SGHKS and CDR2 YYEKEE (reference sequence). The CDR3 is made up of 17 amino acids. Trimming left V 1 base short and J 3 bases short, with 20 bases between. As to this clone: Its target is not known.

The assay was immunoSEQ multiplex PCR, and TCRdb's table has in-frame clones only and misses some. The table shows roughly 720,000 clones, with about 90% occurring only once. Sequencing was done on a sample of memory CD8+ T cells from PBMCs. The subset is: CD45RO+ cells pooled with CCR7-negative TemRA cells. This sequence was found in a man aged 18 to 29 in good health. Some clones in this sample may be carry-over from other donors' samples. This chain links TRBV5-5 with TRBJ2-7; D is unclear. The DNA for the CDR3 is TGTGCCAGCAGCTTGAGGGCCTTAGGCTCGATCAACTACGAGCAGTACTTC. Its translation: CASSLRALGSINYEQYF.